The 15 T cell receptor beta chains below come from one sample, sequenced in a study of blood T cell repertoires in COVID-19. Profiling relied on immunoSEQ multiplex PCR, and the TCRdb table lists in-frame clones only, not all of them. The data contain 350,000 to 450,000 clones, approximately 91% of them singletons. The sequenced sample was PBMCs or T cells enriched from blood (not recorded which). These receptors originate from a woman aged 40 to 50 who had been exposed to COVID-19.

This clone was counted once. J is TRBJ2-1 and V is TRBV7-3, with a tentative D call TRBD1 (5 bases). The germline gives CDR1 SGHTA, CDR2 FQGTGA. The CDR3 has 15 amino acids. V lost 3 bases, J lost 3 bases, and 12 bases lay in between. As DNA, the CDR3 is TGTGCCAGCAGCTTTAGGCAGGGTTTCTACAATGAGCAGTTCTTC. This sequence encodes CASSFRQGFYNEQFF.

Here the CDR3 reads CASSYTGELFF. CDR3 sequence (DNA): TGTGCCAGTAGTTATACCGGGGAGCTGTTTTTT. J is TRBJ2-2 and V is TRBV19; D not resolved. This CDR3 has 11 amino acids. Germline CDR1 reads LNHDA; CDR2 reads SQIVND (reference sequence). Trimming took 5 bases from V and 5 from J, leaving 3 bases between them.

This chain joins TRBV7-8 and TRBJ2-3; TRBD1 aligns across 9 bases. This CDR3 is built from 15 residues. CDR1 is SGHVS, CDR2 FQNEAQ, per germline. The V segment lost 5 bases and the J segment 4 bases; nucleotides outside the gene matches: 7. The CDR3 sequence: CASSRPGQGSDTQYF. CDR3 DNA: TGTGCCAGCAGCCGTCCGGGACAGGGATCAGATACGCAGTATTTT.

This clone showed up just once. The chain recombines TRBV10-2 with TRBJ2-5, with 7 bases identical to TRBD2. CDR1 and CDR2 (germline): WSHSY, SAAADI. The junction had 8 bases not matched to a gene; V was cut back by 3 bases and J by 1 base. The CDR3 extends over 16 amino acids. DNA of the CDR3: TGCGCCAGCAGTGAATGGGGGGGACCCACCCAAGAGACCCAGTACTTC. Its protein product is CASSEWGGPTQETQYF.

J is TRBJ2-2 and V is TRBV7-8; D is perhaps TRBD2 (5 bases). The CDR3 runs 20 residues. Germline V gives CDR1 SGHVS, CDR2 FQNEAQ. Trimming pared 3 bases from V and 0 bases from J, leaving 23 bases between. Here the CDR3 reads CASSFTREFPRGANTGELFF. The CDR3 region has the DNA TGTGCCAGCAGCTTTACGAGGGAGTTCCCCCGTGGTGCGAACACCGGGGAGCTGTTTTTT.

This rearrangement joins TRBV19 to TRBJ2-1, with 8 bases lining up with TRBD1. The CDR3 consists of 13 residues. Germline V CDR1 and CDR2: LNHDA, SQIVND (reference sequence). Unmatched junction bases numbered 6, after V lost 10 bases and J lost 4 bases. CDR3 residues: CATQGQAYNEQFF. For the CDR3, the DNA is TGTGCCACCCAGGGACAGGCATACAATGAGCAGTTCTTC.

V and J are TRBV2 and TRBJ2-7; D unresolved. This CDR3 contains 13 residues. CDR1 is SNHLY and CDR2 is FYNNEI in the germline V gene. Trimming pared 6 bases from V and 3 bases from J, leaving 12 bases between. The CDR3 nucleotides are TGTGCCAGCAGCCTAAGAACGGGCTACGAGCAGTACTTC. Protein: CASSLRTGYEQYF.

The chain has TRBV18 and TRBJ2-1; TRBD2 matches at 7 bases. The CDR3 is made up of 15 amino acids. Germline V gene data show CDR1 as KGHSH and CDR2 as LQKENI. The trim removed 3 bases at V and 8 bases at J, leaving 10 bases unmatched. The CDR3 sequence is CASSPESAGVYEQFF. The CDR3 nucleotides read TGTGCCAGCTCACCCGAAAGCGCGGGAGTATATGAGCAGTTCTTC. Variable domain in full (rest from reference TRBV18 and TRBJ2-1): NAGVMQNPRHLVRRRGQEARLRCSPMKGHSHVYWYRQLPEEGLKFMVYLQKENIIDESGMPKERFSAEFPKEGPSILRIQQVVRGDSAAYFCASSPESAGVYEQFFGPGTRLTVL.

The chain has TRBV12-3 or TRBV12-4 and TRBJ2-6; 7 nucleotides line up with TRBD2. The length of the CDR3 is 13 residues. With 5 bases clipped from V and 12 bases from J, the junction kept 7 bases outside the gene matches. The CDR3 bases are TGTGCCAGCAGTGACAACGGGGGGATCGTCCTGACTTTC. Translation gives CASSDNGGIVLTF.

The chain links TRBV6-4 to TRBJ2-1, with D perhaps TRBD2 (6 bases). Germline lookup yields CDR1 MRHNA and CDR2 SNTAGT. The ends were cut back, 5 bases at V and 3 bases at J, with 11 bases in the middle. The CDR3 loop spans 14 amino acids. The CDR3 is CASSLEGGYNEQFF. The CDR3 DNA is TGTGCCAGCAGTTTGGAGGGAGGCTACAATGAGCAGTTCTTC.

V usage is TRBV3-1 (or the pseudogene TRBV3-2) and J usage is TRBJ1-3; possible D gene TRBD1, 6 bases. The CDR3 has 17 amino acids. V was clipped by 4 bases and J by 3 bases, with 19 bases between them. CDR1 LGHDT and CDR2 YNNKEL come from the germline V gene (reference sequence). The CDR3 DNA reads as TGTGCCAGCAGCCGTCACAGGGTGGAGTTCGGTGGAAACACCATATATTTT. Protein: CASSRHRVEFGGNTIYF.

J is TRBJ2-3 and V is TRBV18; TRBD2 matches 12 bases. CDR3 length equals 17 residues. Per the germline V gene, CDR1 is KGHSH and CDR2 is LQKENI. V lost 5 bases, J lost 3 bases, and 9 bases stayed unmatched. The CDR3 DNA follows: TGTGCCAGCTCATCCTCGGGACTAGCGGGTGGAACAGATACGCAGTATTTT. This codes for CASSSSGLAGGTDTQYF.

The J gene is TRBJ2-1, the V gene TRBV7-3; weak D call: TRBD1 (6 bases). The CDR3 totals 15 residues. Trimming removed 2 bases from V and 7 bases from J, with 15 bases in between. Germline V gene lookup returns CDR1 SGHTA and CDR2 FQGTGA. Written as DNA, the CDR3 is TGTGCCAGCAGCTTAGGCAGGGGTAGGGAGAATGAGCAGTTCTTC. Its protein product is CASSLGRGRENEQFF.

The chain links TRBV9 to TRBJ1-5; TRBD1 matches 12 bases. The CDR3 covers 15 residues. CDR1 and CDR2 (germline): SGDLS, YYNGEE. V lost 3 bases, J lost 6 bases, and 4 bases stayed unmatched. The DNA of the CDR3 is TGTGCCAGCAGCGCCGGGACAGGGGGCCGTCAGCCCCAGCATTTT. Its translation: CASSAGTGGRQPQHF.

V is TRBV18 and J is TRBJ2-5, with no clear D. Trimming removed 3 bases from V and 2 bases from J, with 7 bases in between. CDR1 is KGHSH, CDR2 LQKENI, per germline. The CDR3 loop spans 13 amino acids. The CDR3 protein is CASSPQAQETQYF. The CDR3 DNA follows: TGTGCCAGCTCACCCCAGGCACAAGAGACCCAGTACTTC.